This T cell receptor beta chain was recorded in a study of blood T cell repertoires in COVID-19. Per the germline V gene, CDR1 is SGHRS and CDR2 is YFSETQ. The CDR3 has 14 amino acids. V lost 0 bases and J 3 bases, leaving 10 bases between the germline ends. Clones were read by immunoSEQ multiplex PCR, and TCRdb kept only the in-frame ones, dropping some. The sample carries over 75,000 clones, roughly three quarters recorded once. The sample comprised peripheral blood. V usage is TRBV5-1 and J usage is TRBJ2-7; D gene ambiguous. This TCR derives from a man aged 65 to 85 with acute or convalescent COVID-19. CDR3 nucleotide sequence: TGCGCCAGCAGCTTGGGGCCAATCAGCTACGAGCAGTACTTC. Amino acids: CASSLGPISYEQYF.